The 28 T cell receptor beta chains reported below all come from one sample, sequenced in a study of CD8 T cells in ankylosing spondylitis. From the 5' RACE reads, TCRdb called clonotypes with MiXCR, one entry per CDR3 protein. The sample holds about 240,000 distinct CDR3 sequences, roughly a tenth seen once. The sample consisted of blood, either unsorted or a sorted T cell fraction (not recorded which). Every receptor here comes from a male donor with ankylosing spondylitis or in good health (not recorded which).

As to this clonotype: Possible read error: a much larger clone is one base away. The V and J genes are TRBV11-2 and TRBJ2-1, with a possible D match to TRBD2 (5 bases). Germline V gene sequence: CDR1 SGHAT, CDR2 FQNNGV. This CDR3 contains 14 residues. As DNA, the CDR3 is TGTGCCAGCAGCTTAGGGGTTAGCGTAAATGGGCAGTTCTTC. As protein: CASSLGVSVNGQFF.

This clonotype was seen ten or more times. The chain joins TRBV7-2 to TRBJ2-7; the D is unclear. This CDR3 region has 13 residues. Trimming stripped 4 bases from V and 6 bases from J, with 13 bases between. Germline V lookup: CDR1 SGHTA, CDR2 FQGNSA. This CDR3 is CASSSRMSTEQYF. The CDR3 DNA sequence: TGTGCCAGCAGCTCTCGAATGTCCACCGAGCAGTACTTC.

Ten or more counts support this clonotype. This chain links TRBV10-3 with TRBJ1-1; 7 bases are shared with TRBD1. The germline V gene has CDR1 ENHRY and CDR2 SYGVKD. The CDR3 is made up of 14 amino acids. V shed 6 bases, J shed 3 bases, and the junction held 7 bases outside the gene matches. CDR3 nucleotide sequence: TGTGCCATCAGCTCCGGGACAGTTTACACTGAAGCTTTCTTT. As protein: CAISSGTVYTEAFF.

The chain employs TRBV12-3 or TRBV12-4 and TRBJ1-1; D unresolved. The CDR3 is made up of 15 amino acids. Trimming left V 6 bases short and J 1 base short, with 15 bases between. The CDR3 sequence is CASSEGSIGNTEAFF. The DNA of the CDR3 is TGTGCCAGCAGCGAAGGATCTATCGGGAACACTGAAGCTTTCTTT.

This clonotype was seen at least ten times. This chain joins TRBV5-1 and TRBJ1-5; 7 nucleotides match TRBD1. V lost 3 bases to trimming and J lost 6 bases; unmatched junction nucleotides: 9. The CDR3 is made up of 15 amino acids. Germline lookup yields CDR1 SGHRS and CDR2 YFSETQ. CDR3 protein: CASSSQGRPGQPQHF. DNA of the CDR3: TGCGCCAGCAGCTCACAGGGGCGTCCGGGTCAGCCCCAGCATTTT.

For this clonotype: A much bigger clone sits one base away, suggesting this may be a read error. V usage is TRBV9 and J usage is TRBJ2-2; 9 bases are shared with TRBD1. Germline loops: CDR1 SGDLS, CDR2 YYNGEE. The CDR3 loop spans 15 amino acids. CDR3 region: CVSSARDRDTGELFF. CDR3 in DNA: TGTGTCAGCAGCGCCCGGGACAGGGACACCGGGGAGCTGTTTTTT.

This clonotype was counted at least ten times. The CDR3 loop is CASKEQGYLSNTGELFF. The CDR3 DNA sequence: TGCGCCAGCAAGGAGCAGGGGTATTTGTCGAACACCGGGGAGCTGTTTTTT. The chain has TRBV5-1 and TRBJ2-2; TRBD1 might be the D (6 bases). Germline V gene data show CDR1 as SGHRS and CDR2 as YFSETQ. V lost 6 bases and J 0 bases, leaving 18 bases between the germline ends. The length of the CDR3 is 17 residues.

This clonotype was counted a few times. V is TRBV12-3 or TRBV12-4 and J is TRBJ1-4; a weak D match, TRBD1 (5 bases). With 0 bases removed from V and 3 bases from J, the gap between germline ends came to 17 bases. The CDR3 has 18 residues. The CDR3: CASSLAPGARSSNEKLFF. The CDR3 nucleotides read TGTGCCAGCAGTTTAGCCCCCGGGGCGCGGTCATCTAATGAAAAACTGTTTTTT.

This clonotype was counted ten times or more. This chain connects TRBV5-1 to TRBJ1-1; D remains unclear. This CDR3 has 16 residues. With 2 bases removed from V and 2 bases from J, the gap between germline ends came to 16 bases. Germline CDR1 SGHRS, CDR2 YFSETQ. The CDR3 sequence is CASSFFASSDNTEAFF. The CDR3 nucleotides read TGCGCCAGCAGCTTTTTCGCGTCGTCCGACAACACTGAAGCTTTCTTT.

This clonotype was counted ten times or more. The chain couples TRBV3-1 to TRBJ1-5, with D tentatively TRBD1 (6 bases). Germline CDR1 LGHDT, CDR2 YNNKEL (reference sequence). There are 15 residues in the CDR3. The V end lost 0 bases, the J end lost 9 bases, and 15 bases lay between the germline ends. The CDR3 sequence is CASSQDHRDLWPQHF. The CDR3, as DNA: TGTGCCAGCAGCCAAGACCACAGGGATTTGTGGCCCCAGCATTTT. The full variable domain, completed using reference TRBV3-1 and TRBJ1-5, is DTAVSQTPKYLVTQMGNDKSIKCEQNLGHDTMYWYKQDSKKFLKIMFSYNNKELIINETVPNRFSPKSPDKAHLNLHINSLELGDSAVYFCASSQDHRDLWPQHFGDGTRLSIL.

This clonotype has at least ten counts. The chain links TRBV10-3 to TRBJ1-1; the D is unclear. Germline CDR1 reads ENHRY; CDR2 reads SYGVKD. The CDR3 spans 13 residues. The V end was cut by 11 bases, the J end by 1 base, with 14 bases between. CDR3 nucleotides: TGTGCCTCGATGGGGAAGGCGAACACTGAAGCTTTCTTT. It is translated as CASMGKANTEAFF.

This clonotype was observed many times. This chain joins TRBV2 and TRBJ2-5; a weak D match, TRBD2 (5 bases). The CDR3 sequence is 13 residues long. The germline gives CDR1 SNHLY, CDR2 FYNNEI. Deletions cut 1 base from V and 5 bases from J, with 8 bases between. For the CDR3, the DNA is TGTGCCAGCAGTGAAGTTAGAGGGGAGACCCAGTACTTC. Its translation is CASSEVRGETQYF.

This clonotype was recorded at least ten times. V usage is TRBV5-1 and J usage is TRBJ2-7, with D tentatively TRBD2 (6 bases). The V and J ends lost 7 bases and 0 bases respectively, with 14 bases between them. CDR1 is SGHRS, CDR2 YFSETQ, per germline. This CDR3 is built from 14 residues. CDR3 DNA: TGCGCCAGCGGCTCGGGCGGGGACTCCTACGAGCAGTACTTC. Translated, it gives CASGSGGDSYEQYF.

This clonotype was detected ten times or more. The V call is TRBV9, the J call TRBJ2-7; D unclear. In germline, CDR1 is SGDLS, CDR2 YYNGEE. The CDR3 totals 8 residues. Trimming stripped 7 bases from V and 6 bases from J, with 2 bases between. The CDR3 nucleotides read TGTGCCAGCCTCGAGCAGTACTTC. It translates to CASLEQYF.

The CDR3 DNA sequence: TGTGCCAGCAGTGCAGAGGCCAACCAAGAGACCCAGTACTTC. It codes for CASSAEANQETQYF. The chain couples TRBV7-4 to TRBJ2-5; no clear D. V was pared by 6 bases and J by 0 bases, with 11 bases between. The CDR3 has 14 residues. Germline CDR1 is SGHVT and CDR2 is SQSDAQ.

This clonotype appeared many times. The chain joins TRBV19 to TRBJ2-5; maybe TRBD2 (5 bases). Germline V lookup: CDR1 LNHDA, CDR2 SQIVND (reference sequence). V was pared by 1 base and J by 4 bases, with 16 bases between. The CDR3 totals 16 residues. The CDR3 DNA follows: TGTGCCAGTAGTATAGGAGCGGAGCGCCTTGGAGAGACCCAGTACTTC. Translating it yields CASSIGAERLGETQYF.

This clonotype has a count of ten or more. This chain uses TRBV10-3 with TRBJ1-1; 7 nucleotides match TRBD1. In germline, CDR1 is ENHRY, CDR2 SYGVKD. With 5 bases clipped from V and 0 bases from J, the junction kept 9 bases outside the gene matches. This CDR3 has 16 residues. CDR3 sequence (DNA): TGTGCCATCAGTTTCTTACCGGGACAGTTGAACACTGAAGCTTTCTTT. Amino acids: CAISFLPGQLNTEAFF.

This clonotype has ten or more counts. V gene TRBV2 combines with J gene TRBJ2-7; perhaps TRBD1 as D (5 bases). Deletions cut 1 base from V and 5 bases from J, with 12 bases between. The CDR3 is 14 residues long. Germline CDR1 SNHLY, CDR2 FYNNEI. CDR3 nucleotides: TGTGCCAGCAGTGAAGGCAGGGAAGCCCACGAGCAGTACTTC. Protein sequence: CASSEGREAHEQYF.

This chain connects TRBV20-1 to TRBJ2-3, with 10 bases lining up with TRBD2. Trimming cost V 1 base and J 4 bases; bases outside gene matches: 8. CDR3 length equals 16 residues. From germline, CDR1 is DFQATT and CDR2 SNEGSKA (reference sequence). In DNA form, the CDR3 reads TGCAGTGCTAGAGGGTCGACTAGCGGGTCCTCAGATACGCAGTATTTT. Amino acids: CSARGSTSGSSDTQYF.

This clonotype appeared many times. The chain has TRBV6-1 and TRBJ2-2; 9 bases are a match to TRBD2. Germline V lookup: CDR1 MNHNS, CDR2 SASEGT. CDR3 size: 15 residues. V lost 6 bases and J lost 6; bases outside the gene matches: 8. CDR3 region: CASSTAGGPAGELFF. DNA for the CDR3: TGTGCCAGCAGCACCGCGGGAGGGCCTGCCGGGGAGCTGTTTTTT.

Comments on this clonotype: At one end, the junction sequence differs from germline, possibly due to a read error. V gene TRBV4-2 combines with J gene TRBJ2-5; D gene unclear. Germline CDR1 reads LGHNA; CDR2 reads YNFKEQ. The CDR3 runs 14 residues. CDR3 region: CARSPGRSLETQYF. In DNA, the CDR3 is TGTGCCAGGAGCCCCGGCCGTTCGCTGGAGACCCAGTACTTC.

This clonotype was observed many times. The J gene is TRBJ2-1, the V gene TRBV5-1; 10 nucleotides align to TRBD2. J lost 4 bases, V lost 4 bases, and 8 bases had no gene match. The CDR3 loop spans 16 amino acids. Germline CDR1 SGHRS, CDR2 YFSETQ. For the CDR3, the DNA is TGCGCCAGCAGCAGCGGGGGACTAGCGAGGTACAATGAGCAGTTCTTC. Amino acids: CASSSGGLARYNEQFF.

The chain recombines TRBV7-9 with TRBJ1-2, with TRBD1 matching 8 bases. V shed 5 bases, J shed 8 bases, and the junction held 10 bases outside the gene matches. Germline V gene data show CDR1 as SEHNR and CDR2 as FQNEAQ (reference sequence). The CDR3 covers 14 residues. CDR3 region: CASSKFLDRGGYTF. The DNA for the CDR3 is TGTGCCAGCAGCAAGTTCCTTGACAGGGGCGGCTACACCTTC.

The V and J genes are TRBV10-3 and TRBJ2-6, with no clear D. Trimming took 8 bases from V and 0 from J, leaving 8 bases between them. Germline CDR1 reads ENHRY; CDR2 reads SYGVKD. The CDR3 is 14 amino acids. CDR3 protein: CAIGRSSGANVLTF. CDR3 DNA: TGTGCCATCGGACGTAGCTCTGGGGCCAACGTCCTGACTTTC.

Only a few counts were recorded for this clonotype. The chain joins TRBV10-1 to TRBJ1-1; tentatively, D is TRBD1 (6 bases). Germline CDR1 is WNHNN and CDR2 is SYGVQD (reference sequence). V shed 7 bases and J shed 0 bases, with 21 bases lying between them. The CDR3 consists of 17 residues. Written as DNA, the CDR3 is TGCGCCAGCACCCGACCAAGACAGGAAAAGGTGAACACTGAAGCTTTCTTT. Its protein product is CASTRPRQEKVNTEAFF.

This clonotype was recorded many times. V gene TRBV7-8 combines with J gene TRBJ2-5, with a tentative D call TRBD1 (6 bases). CDR1 and CDR2 (germline): SGHVS, FQNEAQ. Trimming shortened V by 6 bases and J by 5 bases, and 22 bases separated the two germline ends. The CDR3 covers 16 residues. Here the CDR3 reads CASRQLLQGRKETQYF. Written as DNA, the CDR3 is TGTGCCAGCAGACAGCTATTACAGGGACGAAAGGAGACCCAGTACTTC.

V usage is TRBV3-1 and J usage is TRBJ1-1; possible D gene TRBD1, 5 bases. The V gene lost 5 bases and the J gene lost 4 bases, with 17 bases spanning the gap. CDR3 size: 15 residues. Germline CDR1 and CDR2: LGHDT and YNNKEL (reference sequence). The CDR3 spells CASSSGGRLATEAFF. The CDR3, as DNA: TGTGCCAGCAGCAGCGGGGGTAGGTTGGCCACTGAAGCTTTCTTT. The variable domain in full, completed from reference TRBV3-1 and TRBJ1-1, reads DTAVSQTPKYLVTQMGNDKSIKCEQNLGHDTMYWYKQDSKKFLKIMFSYNNKELIINETVPNRFSPKSPDKAHLNLHINSLELGDSAVYFCASSSGGRLATEAFFGQGTRLTVV.

This clonotype occurred many times. The gene calls are TRBV5-4 and TRBJ1-1; D is possibly TRBD1 (6 bases). Between the trimmed V and J ends, which lost 0 bases and 2 bases, there was a span of 17 bases. The CDR3 sequence is 17 residues long. Per the germline V gene, CDR1 is SGHNT and CDR2 is YYREEE (reference sequence). The CDR3 loop is CASSLGSVSGANTEAFF. CDR3 sequence (DNA): TGTGCCAGCAGCTTGGGGTCCGTGTCGGGGGCCAACACTGAAGCTTTCTTT.